This TCR beta chain was identified during a study of blood T cell repertoires in COVID-19. Overall study: Acute and convalescent COVID-19 specimens originated in the United States, Italy and Spain. Sources were T cells, B-cell-depleted T cells, or PBMCs; the material itself was cDNA or gDNA.

In the source study's methods: The assay estimated nucleated cells by amplifying reference gene primers. Repertoires were generated with immunoSEQ multiplex PCR, while TCRdb's copy carries only in-frame clones and drops some. That table supplies the V and J calls and clone size; D and trimming were determined from the DNA. The sample comprises some 72,000 clones, about nine tenths of which are singletons, and 4.5% to 5.5% rests with the top ten. CDR3 size: 13 residues. J lost 1 base, V lost 8 bases, and 3 bases had no gene match. This rearrangement joins TRBV23-1 to TRBJ2-3; TRBD1 agrees at 7 bases. TRBV23-1 carries the ORF label, with uncertain function. The sequenced sample consisted of peripheral blood. The receptor was isolated from a man aged 50-60 years with active or convalescent COVID-19. As DNA, the CDR3 is TGCGCCAGCCAGACAGGGCGCACAGATACGCAGTATTTT. This encodes CASQTGRTDTQYF.